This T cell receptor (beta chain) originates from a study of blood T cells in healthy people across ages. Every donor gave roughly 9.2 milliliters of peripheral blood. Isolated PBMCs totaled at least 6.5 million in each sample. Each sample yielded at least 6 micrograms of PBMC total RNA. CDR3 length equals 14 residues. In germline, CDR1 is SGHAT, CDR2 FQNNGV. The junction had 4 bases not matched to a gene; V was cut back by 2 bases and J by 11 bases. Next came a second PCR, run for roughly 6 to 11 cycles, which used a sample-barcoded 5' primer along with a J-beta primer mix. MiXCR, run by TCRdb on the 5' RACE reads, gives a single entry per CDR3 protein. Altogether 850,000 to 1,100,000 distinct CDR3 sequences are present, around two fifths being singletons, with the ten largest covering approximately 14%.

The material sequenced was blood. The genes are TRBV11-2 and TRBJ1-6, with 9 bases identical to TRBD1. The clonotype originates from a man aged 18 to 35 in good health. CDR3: CASSLTGGDPPLHF. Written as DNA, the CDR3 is TGTGCCAGCAGCTTAACAGGGGGCGATCCACCCCTCCACTTT.